The text below deals with one T cell receptor beta chain. No cognate antigen has been identified for it. No per-base quality is available; no much larger clone lies one base away. The sample is drawn from a study of Tregs in tolerant kidney transplant recipients (dated by TCRdb to the late 2010s). About the full investigation: Before combined kidney and bone marrow transplantation, this study identified donor-specific regulatory T cells using TCRbeta sequencing and then followed those same cells after transplant.

The study at large found these results: Biological reproducibility was not examined directly, but technical replication error appeared to be minimal. The most biologically relevant and donor-specific TCRbeta repertoire appeared to be identified by expanding Tregs with activated donor B cells. For some patients the PCR primers changed over time, which made it impossible to compare the samples from those patients at the nucleotide level. Because only a small number of patients were included, the study had limitations, and the results will need to be validated in larger populations as well as under other immunosuppression protocols. In tolerant patients, donor-specific Tregs expanded more than Tregs overall, which suggests antigen-driven rather than nonspecific expansion.

Transplants used related donors with nonmyeloablative bone marrow transplantation; mixed chimerism was transient in the human trials. Thawed PBMCs were FACS-sorted into unstimulated Tregs (CD4+CD25+CD127-), CD4+ non-Tregs (CD4+CD25-), CD4 cells and CD8 cells. The patients were a few recipients of combined kidney and bone marrow transplants from the ITN036ST trial, and samples were available only from these trial subjects. Healthy control blood was processed to PBMCs with a Ficoll density gradient and then cryopreserved, whereas patient PBMCs were collected both before and after transplant. For TCRbeta CDR3 sequencing, genomic DNA from the sorted cells was extracted using the QIAGEN DNeasy Blood and Tissue Kit. High-throughput TCRbeta CDR3 sequencing, which included PCR amplification with bias correction and internal controls, was done commercially through immunoSEQ. The study's processing was this. A unique productive TCRbeta sequence was defined by the CDR3 nucleotide sequence when primers matched, and otherwise by the CDR3 amino acid sequence together with the Vbeta and Jbeta genes. As a correction for sorting error, sequences shared between sorted populations at a frequency ratio of 2:1 or less were discarded, and the remaining shared sequences were assigned to the higher population. A sequence was defined as donor-reactive if the sequence was expanded at least 5-fold in CFSE-low cells compared with unstimulated cells and had a frequency of at least 0.01% in CFSE-low cells. Jensen-Shannon divergence calculated on the top 100 TCRbeta sequences ranked by frequency was used to measure repertoire divergence. For any sample with multiple sequencing runs, sorting error was corrected in each run separately before the runs were pooled. Here the immuneACCESS table is served through TCRdb, limited to in-frame sequences with V and J called. Missing clones are a known gap in these copies; in checked studies unresolved V genes cover under half, and the rest lacks a known reason. The DNA gave D and trimming, while V, J and clone size come from that table. Within this sample are more than 90,000 clones, with under 95% of them counted one time only. Together, the top ten hold about 1.5% of the sample.

According to the germline V gene, CDR1 reads SGHAT and CDR2 reads FQNNGV. V was cut back by 1 base and J by 4 bases, leaving a gap of 10 bases between them. The CDR3 sequence holds 15 residues, the cysteine and phenylalanine included. The DNA shown is the 45-base CDR3, in frame from base 1. The clonotype comes from a human patient who received a combined kidney and bone marrow transplant. Some T cells may be donor cells from the graft after a transplant. Recombination linked TRBV11-2 to TRBJ2-2, and perhaps TRBD2 as D gene, on 5 matching bases. The material was CD4+ T cells from blood (PBMCs), obtained 12 months after the transplant. The sequence in DNA is TGTGCCAGCAGCTTAGGAGGTGGGAGCACCGGGGAGCTGTTTTTT. This codes for CASSLGGGSTGELFF.